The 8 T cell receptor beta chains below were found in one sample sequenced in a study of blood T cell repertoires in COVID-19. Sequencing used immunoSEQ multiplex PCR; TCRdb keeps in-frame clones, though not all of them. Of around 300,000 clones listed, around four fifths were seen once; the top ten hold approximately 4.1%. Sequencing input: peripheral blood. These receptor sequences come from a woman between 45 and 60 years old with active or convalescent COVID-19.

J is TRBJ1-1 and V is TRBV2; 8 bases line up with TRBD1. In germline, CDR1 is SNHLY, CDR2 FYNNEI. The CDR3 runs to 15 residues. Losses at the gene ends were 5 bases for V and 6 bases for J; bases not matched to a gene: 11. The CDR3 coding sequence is TGTGCCAGCAGTCAAGGACAGGGCGATTTCGCTGAAGCTTTCTTT. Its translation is CASSQGQGDFAEAFF.

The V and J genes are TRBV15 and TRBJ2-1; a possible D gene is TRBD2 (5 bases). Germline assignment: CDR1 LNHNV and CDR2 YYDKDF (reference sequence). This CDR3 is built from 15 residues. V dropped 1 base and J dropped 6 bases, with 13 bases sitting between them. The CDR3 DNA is TGTGCCACCAGCAGAGTCGGTCTAGCAACCAATGAGCAGTTCTTC. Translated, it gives CATSRVGLATNEQFF.

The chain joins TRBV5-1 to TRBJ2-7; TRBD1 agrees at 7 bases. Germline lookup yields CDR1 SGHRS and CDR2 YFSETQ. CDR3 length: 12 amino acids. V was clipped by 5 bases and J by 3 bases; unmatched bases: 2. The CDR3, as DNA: TGCGCCAGCAGTGACAGGGTCTACGAGCAGTACTTC. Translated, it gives CASSDRVYEQYF. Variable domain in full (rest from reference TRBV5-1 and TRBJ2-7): KAGVTQTPRYLIKTRGQQVTLSCSPISGHRSVSWYQQTPGQGLQFLFEYFSETQRNKGNFPGRFSGRQFSNSRSEMNVSTLELGDSALYLCASSDRVYEQYFGPGTRLTVT.

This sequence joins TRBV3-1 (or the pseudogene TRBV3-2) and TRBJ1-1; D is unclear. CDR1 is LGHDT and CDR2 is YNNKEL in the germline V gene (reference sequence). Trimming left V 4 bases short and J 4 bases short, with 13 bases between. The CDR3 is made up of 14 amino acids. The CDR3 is CASSPPNRATEAFF. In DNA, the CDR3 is TGTGCCAGCAGCCCCCCGAACAGAGCCACTGAAGCTTTCTTT.

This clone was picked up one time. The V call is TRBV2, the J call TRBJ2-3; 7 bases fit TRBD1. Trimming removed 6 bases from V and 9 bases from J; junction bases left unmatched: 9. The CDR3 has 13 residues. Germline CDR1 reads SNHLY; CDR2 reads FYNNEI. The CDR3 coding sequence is TGTGCCAGCAGAGCGCAGGGGGAAGGAACGCAGTATTTT. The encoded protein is CASRAQGEGTQYF. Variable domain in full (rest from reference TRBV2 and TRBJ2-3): EPEVTQTPSHQVTQMGQEVILRCVPISNHLYFYWYRQILGQKVEFLVSFYNNEISEKSEIFDDQFSVERPDGSNFTLKIRSTKLEDSAMYFCASRAQGEGTQYFGPGTRLTVL.

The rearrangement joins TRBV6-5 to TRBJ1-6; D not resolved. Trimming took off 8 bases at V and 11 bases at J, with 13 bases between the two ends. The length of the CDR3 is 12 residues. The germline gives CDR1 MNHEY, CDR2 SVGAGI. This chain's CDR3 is CASRSPYTPLHF. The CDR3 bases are TGTGCCAGCCGGTCCCCATATACACCCCTCCACTTT.

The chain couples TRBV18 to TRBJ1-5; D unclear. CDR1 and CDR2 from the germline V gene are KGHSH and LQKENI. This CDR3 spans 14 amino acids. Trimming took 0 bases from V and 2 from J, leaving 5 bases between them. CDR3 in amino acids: CASSPPGGNQPQHF. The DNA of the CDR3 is TGTGCCAGCTCACCACCGGGCGGCAATCAGCCCCAGCATTTT.

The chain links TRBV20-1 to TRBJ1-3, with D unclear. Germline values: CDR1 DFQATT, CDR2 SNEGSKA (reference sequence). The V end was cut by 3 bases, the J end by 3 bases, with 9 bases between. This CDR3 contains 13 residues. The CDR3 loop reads CSASSGNGNTIYF. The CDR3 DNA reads TGCAGTGCTAGTAGCGGGAATGGAAACACCATATATTTT.